The rows below give T cell receptor beta chains drawn from one sample of a study of cytomegalovirus exposure and HLA in healthy donors. Method: immunoSEQ multiplex PCR; TCRdb's copy keeps in-frame clones and lacks some. The top ten clones hold approximately 1% of a sample with around 150,000 clones, 75% to 85% of them seen once. Specimen: PBMCs. The receptor set was obtained from a girl aged 2 to 10 in good health and CMV-seropositive. The CDR3 runs from the conserved cysteine through the conserved F or W. Fields, in order: D gene, J gene, clone size, V gene, CDR3 DNA, CDR3 protein. A D gene is named only where the DNA matches it firmly. Not every row has a clone size; where given, it reads once, few, many or a size class.

d_call: TRBD2
j_call: TRBJ2-7
clone_size: once
v_call: TRBV9
cdr3_nt: TGTGCCAGCAGCGTAGGTGGTAGCGGGCACAACGAGCAGTACTTC
cdr3_aa: CASSVGGSGHNEQYF

d_call: NA
j_call: TRBJ2-6
clone_size: NA
v_call: TRBV2
cdr3_nt: TGTGCCAGCAGTCACTCTGGGGCCAACGTCCTGACTTTC
cdr3_aa: CASSHSGANVLTF

d_call: TRBD1
j_call: TRBJ2-4
clone_size: NA
v_call: TRBV7-9
cdr3_nt: TGTGCCAGCAGCCCCGGGACAGGGAGTTGGGGGAACATTCAGTACTTC
cdr3_aa: CASSPGTGSWGNIQYF

d_call: NA
j_call: TRBJ1-5
clone_size: once
v_call: TRBV30
cdr3_nt: TGTGCCTGGAGTGAATATAGCGGAAATCAGCCCCAGCATTTT
cdr3_aa: CAWSEYSGNQPQHF

d_call: NA
j_call: TRBJ2-3
clone_size: NA
v_call: TRBV4-1
cdr3_nt: TGCGCCAGCAGCCAAGTGGAGGTGAGCACAGATACGCAGTATTTT
cdr3_aa: CASSQVEVSTDTQYF

d_call: TRBD1
j_call: TRBJ1-1
clone_size: once
v_call: TRBV11-2
cdr3_nt: TGTGCCAGCAGCCTAAACAGGGGGAAATTGGCTGAAGCTTTCTTT
cdr3_aa: CASSLNRGKLAEAFF

d_call: NA
j_call: TRBJ2-5
clone_size: NA
v_call: TRBV19
cdr3_nt: TGTGCCAGTAGTATCTCGAGGGGGGGTCAAGAGACCCAGTACTTC
cdr3_aa: CASSISRGGQETQYF

d_call: TRBD1
j_call: TRBJ1-2
clone_size: NA
v_call: TRBV30
cdr3_nt: TGTGCCCTGAAACGCTTAACATTCAGGGGGGAAGGGGGCTACACCTTC
cdr3_aa: CALKRLTFRGEGGYTF

d_call: TRBD1
j_call: TRBJ1-5
clone_size: NA
v_call: TRBV5-8
cdr3_nt: TGTGCCAGCAGCTTGCTGGACAGGGCTCAGCCCCAGCATTTT
cdr3_aa: CASSLLDRAQPQHF

d_call: NA
j_call: TRBJ2-7
clone_size: NA
v_call: TRBV29-1
cdr3_nt: TGCAGCGCCTCAGATGCCCTCTCCTACGAGCAGTACTTC
cdr3_aa: CSASDALSYEQYF

d_call: TRBD1
j_call: TRBJ1-2
clone_size: NA
v_call: TRBV28
cdr3_nt: TGTGCCAGCAGGCAGTCCGGGACAGCCAACTATGGCTACACCTTC
cdr3_aa: CASRQSGTANYGYTF

d_call: TRBD1
j_call: TRBJ1-3
clone_size: NA
v_call: TRBV4-2
cdr3_nt: TGTGCCAGCAGCCAACCAACAGGGGCTGGAAACACCATATATTTT
cdr3_aa: CASSQPTGAGNTIYF

d_call: NA
j_call: TRBJ1-2
clone_size: NA
v_call: TRBV7-9
cdr3_nt: TGTGCCAGCAGCTTGGACAGAAGGAATGGCTACACCTTC
cdr3_aa: CASSLDRRNGYTF

d_call: NA
j_call: TRBJ1-2
clone_size: NA
v_call: TRBV6-1
cdr3_nt: TGTGCCAGCAGTGAAGGTTTAGAGAACTATGGCTACACCTTC
cdr3_aa: CASSEGLENYGYTF

d_call: TRBD1
j_call: TRBJ2-7
clone_size: NA
v_call: TRBV19
cdr3_nt: TGTGCCAGTACGACAGGGGGCGAGCAGTACTTC
cdr3_aa: CASTTGGEQYF